The 20 T cell receptor beta chains in this list originate from one sample, sequenced in a study of blood T cell repertoires in COVID-19. Assay: immunoSEQ multiplex PCR; the TCRdb copy retains only in-frame clones and omits some. The sample holds 250,000 or so clones, roughly 82% seen once. Sequencing was performed on PBMCs or T cells enriched from blood (not recorded which). The receptors originated from a woman aged 45-65 years who had recovered from COVID-19.

V gene TRBV30 combines with J gene TRBJ1-5, with 8 bases lining up with TRBD1. This CDR3 has 15 amino acids. Trimming removed 2 bases from V and 0 bases from J; junction bases left unmatched: 3. Per the germline V gene, CDR1 is GTSNPN and CDR2 is SVGIG (reference sequence). CDR3 in amino acids: CAWSTGGSSNQPQHF. CDR3 coding DNA: TGTGCCTGGAGTACAGGGGGTTCTAGCAATCAGCCCCAGCATTTT.

The chain joins TRBV7-8 to TRBJ1-5; no clear D gene. The CDR3 spans 12 residues. Between the trimmed V and J ends, which lost 5 bases and 5 bases, there was a span of 7 bases. CDR1 is SGHVS and CDR2 is FQNEAQ in the germline V gene. CDR3 coding DNA: TGTGCCAGCAGCAACTATGATCAGCCCCAGCATTTT. It codes for CASSNYDQPQHF.

This rearrangement joins TRBV4-1 to TRBJ2-7, with TRBD2 identical over 13 bases. Germline-derived CDR1 and CDR2 are MGHRA and YSYEKL. V shed 1 base and J 2 bases; nucleotides not matched to a gene: 2. This CDR3 has 16 residues. CDR3 region: CASSQAGTSGAYEQYF. In DNA, the CDR3 is TGCGCCAGCAGCCAAGCCGGGACTAGCGGGGCCTACGAGCAGTACTTC.

CDR3 nucleotide sequence: TGCGCCAGCAACCGGGAGGGCCGGTACGAGCAGTACTTC. Its translation is CASNREGRYEQYF. The J gene is TRBJ2-7, the V gene TRBV5-1; 8 nucleotides align to TRBD2. Germline CDR1 and CDR2: SGHRS and YFSETQ. V was clipped by 6 bases and J by 4 bases; unmatched bases: 6. The CDR3 sequence is 13 residues long.

V usage is TRBV5-4 and J usage is TRBJ2-5; D call uncertain. Between the trimmed V and J ends, which lost 4 bases and 4 bases, there was a span of 14 bases. Per the germline V gene, CDR1 is SGHNT and CDR2 is YYREEE (reference sequence). This CDR3 has 14 residues. CDR3 DNA: TGTGCCAGCAGCCTGCGCGCGCAATCAGAGACCCAGTACTTC. Protein: CASSLRAQSETQYF.

The chain has TRBV6-1 and TRBJ1-2; 8 bases line up with TRBD1. V dropped 1 base and J dropped 4; count of bases not matched to a gene: 8. The germline gives CDR1 MNHNS, CDR2 SASEGT. CDR3 size: 16 residues. This CDR3 is CASSEGGRGRSYGYTF. The CDR3 nucleotides read TGTGCCAGCAGTGAAGGGGGCAGGGGGCGAAGCTATGGCTACACCTTC.

The chain recombines TRBV18 with TRBJ2-7; 10 nucleotides align to TRBD1. The CDR3 extends over 18 amino acids. Germline values: CDR1 KGHSH, CDR2 LQKENI. V lost 3 bases and J lost 2; bases outside the gene matches: 13. The CDR3 DNA is TGTGCCAGCTCACCGAGGACAGGGGGAGGGGGGCTGACCTACGAGCAGTACTTC. Protein product: CASSPRTGGGGLTYEQYF. The full variable domain, rest sourced from reference TRBV18 and TRBJ2-7, is NAGVMQNPRHLVRRRGQEARLRCSPMKGHSHVYWYRQLPEEGLKFMVYLQKENIIDESGMPKERFSAEFPKEGPSILRIQQVVRGDSAAYFCASSPRTGGGGLTYEQYFGPGTRLTVT.

This clone showed up just a few times. The gene calls are TRBV27 and TRBJ1-4; D not resolved. The V end was cut by 6 bases, the J end by 5 bases, with 10 bases between. This CDR3 contains 13 residues. Germline V gives CDR1 MNHEY, CDR2 SMNVEV (reference sequence). CDR3 region: CASSIRQNEKLFF. The CDR3 DNA reads as TGTGCCAGCAGCATCCGACAAAATGAAAAACTGTTTTTT.

The CDR3 DNA sequence: TGTGCCACCCAAGGGGACAGTATCTATCAGCCCCAGCATTTT. Its protein is CATQGDSIYQPQHF. The chain couples TRBV19 to TRBJ1-5, with 7 bases identical to TRBD1. Losses at the gene ends were 10 bases for V and 5 bases for J; bases not matched to a gene: 11. Looked up from germline, CDR1 is LNHDA and CDR2 is SQIVND (reference sequence). This CDR3 region has 14 residues.

The CDR3 sequence: CASSQKGTSGAHYEQYF. In DNA, the CDR3 is TGCGCCAGCAGCCAGAAAGGGACTAGCGGGGCGCACTACGAGCAGTACTTC. This sequence joins TRBV4-1 and TRBJ2-7; 13 bases match TRBD2. The CDR3 covers 17 residues. The ends lost 3 bases at V and 3 bases at J; junction bases unmatched: 8. The germline CDR1 and CDR2 sequences are MGHRA and YSYEKL.

This clone has just one count. CDR3 sequence reads: CASSLRGQGLTGNTIYF. DNA of the CDR3: TGCGCCAGCAGCTTGCGGGGACAGGGGTTAACTGGAAACACCATATATTTT. The V and J genes are TRBV5-1 and TRBJ1-3, with 10 bases matching TRBD1. This CDR3 has 17 amino acids. Germline lookup yields CDR1 SGHRS and CDR2 YFSETQ. V trimming: 1 base; J trimming: 2 bases; junction bases outside the gene matches: 6.

The rearrangement joins TRBV6-5 to TRBJ1-1, with 8 positions matching TRBD1. CDR3 length: 13 amino acids. CDR1 is MNHEY and CDR2 is SVGAGI in the germline V gene. V lost 7 bases to trimming and J lost 7 bases; unmatched junction nucleotides: 8. The CDR3 reads CASTLGQGGEAFF. In DNA form, the CDR3 reads TGTGCCAGCACCTTAGGACAGGGAGGTGAAGCTTTCTTT.

The V call is TRBV11-2, the J call TRBJ1-1; 8 bases match TRBD1. The germline V gene has CDR1 SGHAT and CDR2 FQNNGV. The CDR3 has 15 residues. V trimming: 3 bases; J trimming: 3 bases; junction bases outside the gene matches: 6. The CDR3 DNA sequence: TGTGCCAGCAGCTTTATCACAGGGGGGGACACTGAAGCTTTCTTT. Its protein product is CASSFITGGDTEAFF.

The genes are TRBV11-1 and TRBJ1-1, with unresolved D. CDR1 and CDR2 (germline): SGHAT, FQDESV (reference sequence). Trimming pared 0 bases from V and 7 bases from J, leaving 6 bases between. CDR3 size: 12 residues. The CDR3 reads CASSLARDEAFF. Written as DNA, the CDR3 is TGTGCCAGCAGCTTAGCGCGAGATGAAGCTTTCTTT.

The chain couples TRBV7-9 to TRBJ1-2; D call uncertain. The V gene lost 10 bases and the J gene lost 0 bases, with 12 bases spanning the gap. Germline assignment: CDR1 SEHNR and CDR2 FQNEAQ (reference sequence). This CDR3 is built from 13 residues. DNA for the CDR3: TGTGCCAAAGAGGGTCTAGCTAACTATGGCTACACCTTC. Translation: CAKEGLANYGYTF.

This chain joins TRBV7-8 and TRBJ1-1; tentatively, D is TRBD1 (6 bases). Trimming took 0 bases from V and 0 from J, leaving 11 bases between them. The CDR3 consists of 16 residues. Germline V gives CDR1 SGHVS, CDR2 FQNEAQ. The CDR3 loop is CASSLAWTELNTEAFF. The CDR3 DNA reads TGTGCCAGCAGCTTAGCCTGGACAGAACTGAACACTGAAGCTTTCTTT.

The rearrangement joins TRBV6-1 to TRBJ1-4; 10 bases fit TRBD1. Germline loops: CDR1 MNHNS, CDR2 SASEGT. The CDR3 is 14 amino acids. J was trimmed by 7 bases and V by 1 base; bases with no gene match: 0. The CDR3 DNA reads as TGTGCCAGCAGTGAAGGGACAGGGGGTGAAAAACTGTTTTTT. It encodes CASSEGTGGEKLFF.

CDR3 nucleotides: TGTGCCAGCAGCCCGGACAGGGGGTCCTACGAGCAGTACTTC. The encoded protein is CASSPDRGSYEQYF. This rearrangement joins TRBV7-9 to TRBJ2-7; TRBD1 agrees at 10 bases. This CDR3 has 14 residues. Germline V lookup: CDR1 SEHNR, CDR2 FQNEAQ (reference sequence). The J segment lost 1 base and the V segment lost 5 bases, leaving 2 bases of the junction unmatched.

The CDR3 protein is CASSQASGILEQYF. CDR3 DNA sequence: TGTGCCAGCAGCCAAGCTAGCGGGATACTCGAGCAGTACTTC. V usage is TRBV3-1 (or the pseudogene TRBV3-2) and J usage is TRBJ2-7, with 9 bases aligning to TRBD2. The CDR3 contains 14 residues. The germline gives CDR1 LGHDT, CDR2 YNNKEL (reference sequence). V was pared by 1 base and J by 6 bases, with 4 bases of the junction left unmatched.

The chain joins TRBV11-3 to TRBJ1-2, with D maybe TRBD1 (6 bases). Deletions cut 4 bases from V and 2 bases from J, with 14 bases between. The CDR3 extends over 15 amino acids. The germline gives CDR1 SGHNT, CDR2 YENEEA. In nucleotides, the CDR3 is TGTGCCAGCAGCTCCCAGCCAGGACAGAACTATGGCTACACCTTC. This translates into CASSSQPGQNYGYTF.